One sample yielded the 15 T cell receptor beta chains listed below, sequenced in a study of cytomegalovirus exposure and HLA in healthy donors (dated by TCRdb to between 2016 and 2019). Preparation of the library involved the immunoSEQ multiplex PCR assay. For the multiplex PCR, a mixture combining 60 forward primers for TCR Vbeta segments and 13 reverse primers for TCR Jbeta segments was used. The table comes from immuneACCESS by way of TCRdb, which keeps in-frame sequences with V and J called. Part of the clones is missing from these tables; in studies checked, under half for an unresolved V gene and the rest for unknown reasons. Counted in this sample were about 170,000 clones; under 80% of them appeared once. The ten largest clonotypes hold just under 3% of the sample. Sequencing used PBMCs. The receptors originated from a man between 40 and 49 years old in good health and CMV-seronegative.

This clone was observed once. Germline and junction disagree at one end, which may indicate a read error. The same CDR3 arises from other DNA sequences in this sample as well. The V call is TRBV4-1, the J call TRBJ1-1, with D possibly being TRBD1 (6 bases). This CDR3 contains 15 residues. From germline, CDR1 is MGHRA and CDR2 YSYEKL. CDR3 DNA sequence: TGCGCCAGCAGCCAAGTGCGAGGGGGTATCACTGAAGCCTTCTTT. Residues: CASSQVRGGITEAFF.

DNA of the CDR3: TGTGCCAGCAGCCGCGGACAGCGCAATCAGCCCCAGCATTTT. Amino acids: CASSRGQRNQPQHF. The V call is TRBV6-5, the J call TRBJ1-5; D is perhaps TRBD1 (6 bases). CDR1 MNHEY and CDR2 SVGAGI come from the germline V gene. V lost 6 bases and J lost 2, with 11 bases in between. CDR3 length: 14 residues.

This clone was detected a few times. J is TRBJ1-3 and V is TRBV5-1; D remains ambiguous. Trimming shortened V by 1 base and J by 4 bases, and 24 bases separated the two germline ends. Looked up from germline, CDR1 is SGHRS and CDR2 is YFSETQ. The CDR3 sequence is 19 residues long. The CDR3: CASSLFSGGFGLDGNTIYF. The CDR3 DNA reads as TGCGCCAGCAGCTTGTTCTCAGGAGGTTTTGGTTTGGACGGAAACACCATATATTTT. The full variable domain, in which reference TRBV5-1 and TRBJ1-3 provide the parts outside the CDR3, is KAGVTQTPRYLIKTRGQQVTLSCSPISGHRSVSWYQQTPGQGLQFLFEYFSETQRNKGNFPGRFSGRQFSNSRSEMNVSTLELGDSALYLCASSLFSGGFGLDGNTIYFGEGSWLTVV.

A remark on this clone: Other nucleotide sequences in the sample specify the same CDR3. The CDR3 DNA reads as TGTGCCAGCAGCCTAGGGACAAACTATGGCTACACCTTC. This codes for CASSLGTNYGYTF. This chain joins TRBV28 and TRBJ1-2, with a possible D match to TRBD1 (6 bases). The CDR3 totals 13 residues. The V end was cut by 6 bases, the J end by 2 bases, with 10 bases between. Germline V lookup: CDR1 MDHEN, CDR2 SYDVKM.

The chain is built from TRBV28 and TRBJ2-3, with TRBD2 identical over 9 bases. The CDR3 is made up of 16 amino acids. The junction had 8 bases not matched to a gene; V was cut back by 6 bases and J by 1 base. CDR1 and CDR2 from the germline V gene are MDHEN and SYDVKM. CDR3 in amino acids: CASSSQSSGGTDTQYF. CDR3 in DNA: TGTGCCAGCAGCTCTCAGTCTAGCGGGGGCACAGATACGCAGTATTTT.

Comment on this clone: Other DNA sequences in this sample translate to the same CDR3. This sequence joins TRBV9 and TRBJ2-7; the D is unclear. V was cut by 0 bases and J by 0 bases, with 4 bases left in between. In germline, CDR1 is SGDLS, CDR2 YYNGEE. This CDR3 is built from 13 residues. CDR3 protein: CASSVASSYEQYF. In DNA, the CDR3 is TGTGCCAGCAGCGTAGCCTCCTCCTACGAGCAGTACTTC.

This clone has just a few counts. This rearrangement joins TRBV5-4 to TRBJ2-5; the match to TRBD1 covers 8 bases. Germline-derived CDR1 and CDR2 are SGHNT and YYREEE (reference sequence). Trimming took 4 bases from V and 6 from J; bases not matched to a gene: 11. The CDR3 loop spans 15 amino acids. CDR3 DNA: TGTGCCAGCAGCGGCAGTACAGGGGGGCCTCAGACCCAGTACTTC. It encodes CASSGSTGGPQTQYF.

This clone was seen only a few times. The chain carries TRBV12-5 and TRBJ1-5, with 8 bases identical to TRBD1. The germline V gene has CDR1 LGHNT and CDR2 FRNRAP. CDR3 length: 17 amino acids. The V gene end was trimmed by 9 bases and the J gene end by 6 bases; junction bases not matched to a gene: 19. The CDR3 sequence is CASGGQGALSVGQPQHF. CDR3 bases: TGTGCTAGCGGGGGTCAGGGGGCTTTATCTGTAGGTCAGCCCCAGCATTTT.

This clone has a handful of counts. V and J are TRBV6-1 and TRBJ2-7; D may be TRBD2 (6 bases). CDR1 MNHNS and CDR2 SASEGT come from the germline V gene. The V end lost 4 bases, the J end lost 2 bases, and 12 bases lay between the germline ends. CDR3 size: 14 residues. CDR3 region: CASSGGTSPYEQYF. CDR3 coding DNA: TGTGCCAGCAGTGGTGGGACTTCCCCCTACGAGCAGTACTTC.

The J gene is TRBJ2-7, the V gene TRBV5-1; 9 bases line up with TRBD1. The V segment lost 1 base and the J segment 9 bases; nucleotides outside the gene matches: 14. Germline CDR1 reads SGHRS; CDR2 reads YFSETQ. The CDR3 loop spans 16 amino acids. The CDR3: CASSLPPRGQGAGQYF. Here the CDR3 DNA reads TGCGCCAGCAGCTTGCCCCCGAGGGGACAGGGTGCAGGGCAGTACTTC. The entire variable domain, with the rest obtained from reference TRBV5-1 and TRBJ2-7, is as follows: KAGVTQTPRYLIKTRGQQVTLSCSPISGHRSVSWYQQTPGQGLQFLFEYFSETQRNKGNFPGRFSGRQFSNSRSEMNVSTLELGDSALYLCASSLPPRGQGAGQYFGPGTRLTVT.

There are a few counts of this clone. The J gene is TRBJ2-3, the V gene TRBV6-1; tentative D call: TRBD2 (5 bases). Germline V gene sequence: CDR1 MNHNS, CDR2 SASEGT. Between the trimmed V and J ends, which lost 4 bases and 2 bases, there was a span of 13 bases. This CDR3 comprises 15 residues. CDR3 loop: CASSAGASTTDTQYF. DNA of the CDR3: TGTGCCAGCAGTGCCGGCGCTAGCACCACAGATACGCAGTATTTT.

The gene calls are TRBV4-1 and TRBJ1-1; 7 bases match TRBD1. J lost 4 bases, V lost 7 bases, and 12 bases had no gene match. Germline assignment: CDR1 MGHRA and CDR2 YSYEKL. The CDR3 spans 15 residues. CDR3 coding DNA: TGCGCCAGCACTAAAGGGGGCAGGGGAGGCACTGAAGCTTTCTTT. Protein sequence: CASTKGGRGGTEAFF.

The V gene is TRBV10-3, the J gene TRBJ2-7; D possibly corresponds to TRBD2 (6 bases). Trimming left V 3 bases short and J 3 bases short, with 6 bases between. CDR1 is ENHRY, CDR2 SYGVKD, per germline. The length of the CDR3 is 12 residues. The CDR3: CAISDGGYEQYF. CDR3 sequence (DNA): TGTGCCATCAGTGACGGGGGCTACGAGCAGTACTTC.

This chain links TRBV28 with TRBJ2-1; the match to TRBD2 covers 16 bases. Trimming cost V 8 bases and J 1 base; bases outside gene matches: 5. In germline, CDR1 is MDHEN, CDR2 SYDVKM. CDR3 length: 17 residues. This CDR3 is CASLGLAGGGSYNEQFF. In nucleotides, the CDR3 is TGTGCCAGCTTGGGACTAGCGGGAGGGGGTTCCTACAATGAGCAGTTCTTC.

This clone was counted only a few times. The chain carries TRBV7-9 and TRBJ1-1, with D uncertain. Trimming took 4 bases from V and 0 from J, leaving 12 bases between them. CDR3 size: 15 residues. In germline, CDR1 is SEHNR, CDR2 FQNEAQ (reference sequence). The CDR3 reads CASSSPLGMNTEAFF. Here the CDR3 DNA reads TGTGCCAGCAGCTCACCCCTGGGCATGAACACTGAAGCTTTCTTT.